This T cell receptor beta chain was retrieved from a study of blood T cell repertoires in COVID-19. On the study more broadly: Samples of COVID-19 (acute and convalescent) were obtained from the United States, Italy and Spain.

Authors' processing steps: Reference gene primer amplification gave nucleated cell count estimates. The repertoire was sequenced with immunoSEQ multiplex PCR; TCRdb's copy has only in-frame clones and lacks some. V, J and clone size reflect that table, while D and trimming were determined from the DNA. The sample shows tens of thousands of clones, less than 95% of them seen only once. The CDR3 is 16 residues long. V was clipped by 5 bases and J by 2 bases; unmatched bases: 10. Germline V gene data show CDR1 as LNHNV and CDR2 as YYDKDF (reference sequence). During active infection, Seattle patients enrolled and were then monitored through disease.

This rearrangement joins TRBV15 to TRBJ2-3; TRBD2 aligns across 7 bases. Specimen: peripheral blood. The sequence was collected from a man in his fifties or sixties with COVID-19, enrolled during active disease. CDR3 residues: CATSQPQTSPTDTQYF. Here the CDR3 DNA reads TGTGCCACCAGCCAACCTCAGACTAGCCCCACAGATACGCAGTATTTT.